Reported below is one T cell receptor beta chain. How the authors handled the data: Using reference gene primer amplification, nucleated cell counts were estimated. Clones were read by immunoSEQ multiplex PCR, and TCRdb kept only the in-frame ones, dropping some. For V, J and clone size, that table is used; D and trimming come from the DNA. The sample contains 45,000 to 50,000 clones, about nine tenths of which appear only once. This sample was taken from a study of blood T cell repertoires in COVID-19. At the level of the study: Sample material is recorded as cDNA or gDNA derived from T cells, B-cell-depleted T cells, or PBMCs.

Those enrolled in Seattle joined during active infection and were followed longitudinally afterward. Unmatched junction bases numbered 4, after V lost 3 bases and J lost 0 bases. The V gene's germline CDR1 is MDHEN and CDR2 SYDVKM. The CDR3 is made up of 16 amino acids. The clonotype comes from a woman older than 75 with COVID-19, enrolled during active disease. The genes are TRBV28 and TRBJ1-3, with TRBD1 matching 8 bases. The sample comprised peripheral blood. The CDR3 nucleotides read TGTGCCAGCAGTTTGGACAGGGCCTTCTCTGGAAACACCATATATTTT. It codes for CASSLDRAFSGNTIYF.